The 24 T cell receptor beta chains reported below all come from one sample, sequenced in a study of cytomegalovirus exposure and HLA in healthy donors (dated by TCRdb to the late 2010s). Library prep was done by the immunoSEQ multiplex PCR assay. For the multiplex PCR, a mixture combining 60 forward primers for TCR Vbeta segments and 13 reverse primers for TCR Jbeta segments was used. TCRdb retrieved this table from immuneACCESS and kept in-frame rearrangements only. Not all clones are present; in checked studies, unresolved V genes account for under half, and no reason is known for the remainder. This sample comprises 85,000 to 120,000 clones, about two thirds of them detected only once. The ten largest clones add up to roughly 0.79% of the sample. Sequencing was carried out using PBMCs. Receptors were obtained from a boy between 10 and 17 years old in good health and CMV-seronegative.

V is TRBV12-2 and J is TRBJ2-5; the table's D call, TRBD2, has no DNA check behind it. TRBV12-2 has pseudogene status. This CDR3 region has 17 residues. The CDR3 nucleotides read TGTGCAAGTCGCTTAGCTTCCATTTTAGCGGGAGACGAGACCCAGTACTTC. It encodes CASRLASILAGDETQYF.

This clone was seen a few times. The chain joins TRBV12-5 to TRBJ2-3; 10 bases agree with TRBD2. Trimming at V came to 6 bases and at J to 2 bases, leaving 5 bases not matched to a gene. Per the germline V gene, CDR1 is LGHNT and CDR2 is FRNRAP. This CDR3 has 15 amino acids. This CDR3 reads CASGRTSGNTDTQYF. The DNA for the CDR3 is TGTGCTAGTGGCCGGACTAGCGGAAACACAGATACGCAGTATTTT.

This chain links TRBV29-1 with TRBJ2-7; the match to TRBD1 covers 9 bases. From germline, CDR1 is SQVTM and CDR2 ANQGSEA. There are 13 residues in the CDR3. Trimming removed 5 bases from V and 0 bases from J; junction bases left unmatched: 2. This CDR3 reads CSVRTGASYEQYF. As DNA, the CDR3 is TGCAGCGTTCGGACAGGGGCCTCCTACGAGCAGTACTTC.

The rearrangement links TRBV28 to TRBJ1-5, with D tentatively TRBD1 (6 bases). Trimming shortened V by 7 bases and J by 2 bases, and 15 bases separated the two germline ends. The CDR3 runs to 15 residues. From germline, CDR1 is MDHEN and CDR2 SYDVKM. This chain's CDR3 is CASTPPDRGNQPQHF. In nucleotides, the CDR3 is TGTGCCAGCACCCCTCCGGACAGAGGCAATCAGCCCCAGCATTTT.

The V call is TRBV25-1, the J call TRBJ2-1, with 11 bases matching TRBD2. CDR3 length: 17 residues. CDR1 is MGHDK, CDR2 SYGVNS, per germline. With 0 bases clipped from V and 3 bases from J, the junction kept 4 bases outside the gene matches. The CDR3 protein is CASSEYRLAGFYNEQFF. Written as DNA, the CDR3 is TGTGCCAGCAGTGAATATCGACTAGCGGGATTCTACAATGAGCAGTTCTTC.

The gene calls are TRBV7-2 and TRBJ2-7; 10 nucleotides align to TRBD1. The V and J ends lost 5 bases and 3 bases, in that order; junction bases with no gene match: 7. Per the germline V gene, CDR1 is SGHTA and CDR2 is FQGNSA. This CDR3 is built from 15 residues. CDR3 in DNA: TGTGCCAGCAGCCAGACGACAGGGGGCAGCTACGAGCAGTACTTC. As protein: CASSQTTGGSYEQYF.

This clone occurred a few times. The chain uses TRBV11-3 and TRBJ2-5; 7 bases line up with TRBD2. The V and J ends lost 5 bases and 5 bases, in that order; junction bases with no gene match: 8. CDR3 size: 14 residues. Germline CDR1 and CDR2: SGHNT and YENEEA. This CDR3 reads CASSQVGGEETQYF. Written as DNA, the CDR3 is TGTGCCAGCAGCCAGGTTGGGGGGGAGGAGACCCAGTACTTC.

The rearrangement joins TRBV5-1 to TRBJ2-3, with D possibly being TRBD1 (5 bases). The V end lost 4 bases, the J end lost 4 bases, and 16 bases lay between the germline ends. The germline CDR1 and CDR2 sequences are SGHRS and YFSETQ. This CDR3 spans 15 amino acids. The CDR3 region is CASSLLRTPPDTQYF. The CDR3 nucleotides are TGCGCCAGCAGCCTATTGAGGACACCCCCAGATACGCAGTATTTT.

The genes are TRBV9 and TRBJ1-5; D possibly corresponds to TRBD1 (5 bases). Germline V gene sequence: CDR1 SGDLS, CDR2 YYNGEE. The CDR3 has 14 amino acids. The V and J ends lost 0 bases and 4 bases respectively, with 8 bases between them. CDR3 sequence: CASSVAGGNQPQHF. The DNA of the CDR3 is TGTGCCAGCAGCGTAGCCGGGGGTAATCAGCCCCAGCATTTT.

The V and J genes are TRBV27 and TRBJ2-5; tentatively, D is TRBD2 (6 bases). Trimming left V 5 bases short and J 0 bases short, with 22 bases between. The CDR3 is 18 residues long. CDR1 and CDR2 (germline): MNHEY, SMNVEV (reference sequence). Here the CDR3 reads CASSLTRYGGPYQETQYF. The DNA of the CDR3 is TGTGCCAGCAGTCTCACCCGTTACGGGGGACCTTACCAAGAGACCCAGTACTTC.

V gene TRBV5-6 combines with J gene TRBJ1-1; 9 positions agree with TRBD1. The CDR3 runs to 15 residues. The ends lost 3 bases at V and 3 bases at J; junction bases unmatched: 6. The germline gives CDR1 SGHDT, CDR2 YYEEEE. DNA of the CDR3: TGTGCCAGCAGCTCAGGGACAGGGATTTACACTGAAGCTTTCTTT. Residues: CASSSGTGIYTEAFF.

V and J are TRBV2 and TRBJ1-6; TRBD1 is a possible D gene (5 bases). Germline assignment: CDR1 SNHLY and CDR2 FYNNEI. V was shortened by 1 base and J by 8 bases, with 6 bases between the two germline ends. The CDR3 runs to 13 residues. CDR3 DNA sequence: TGTGCCAGCAGTGAAGACAGGCATTCACCCCTCCACTTT. Translating it yields CASSEDRHSPLHF.

The J gene is TRBJ1-4, the V gene TRBV4-3, with D possibly matching TRBD1 (5 bases). This CDR3 is built from 15 residues. V was cut by 1 base and J by 7 bases, with 13 bases left in between. Germline assignment: CDR1 LGHNA and CDR2 YSLEER. The CDR3 sequence is CASSQVVGQSEKLFF. CDR3 nucleotides: TGCGCCAGCAGCCAAGTGGTAGGACAATCTGAAAAACTGTTTTTT.

The chain uses TRBV7-6 and TRBJ2-7, with D possibly matching TRBD1 (6 bases). The V end lost 1 base, the J end lost 2 bases, and 9 bases lay between the germline ends. This CDR3 region has 14 residues. The V gene's germline CDR1 is SGHVS and CDR2 FNYEAQ. For the CDR3, the DNA is TGTGCCAGCAGCTTAGACTCAGGGGCCTACGAGCAGTACTTC. Its protein is CASSLDSGAYEQYF.

V gene TRBV7-8 combines with J gene TRBJ2-1, with 13 bases identical to TRBD2. The CDR3 extends over 15 amino acids. With 5 bases clipped from V and 8 bases from J, the junction kept 6 bases outside the gene matches. Germline loops: CDR1 SGHVS, CDR2 FQNEAQ. CDR3 amino acids: CASSPGTSGNDEQFF. The CDR3 DNA is TGTGCCAGCAGCCCGGGGACTAGCGGGAACGATGAGCAGTTCTTC.

This clone is a singleton in its sample. CDR3 loop: CASSFSAGTYEQYF. CDR3 coding DNA: TGCGCCAGCAGCTTTAGTGCAGGGACCTACGAGCAGTACTTC. V gene TRBV5-1 combines with J gene TRBJ2-7; D possibly corresponds to TRBD1 (5 bases). With 2 bases removed from V and 2 bases from J, the gap between germline ends came to 11 bases. This CDR3 has 14 amino acids. Germline V gene sequence: CDR1 SGHRS, CDR2 YFSETQ.

The V gene is TRBV2, the J gene TRBJ2-2, with 7 bases identical to TRBD2. CDR1 SNHLY and CDR2 FYNNEI come from the germline V gene. Trimming at V came to 8 bases and at J to 0 bases, leaving 6 bases not matched to a gene. The CDR3 extends over 15 amino acids. The CDR3 sequence is CASVRDYPNTGELFF. CDR3 sequence (DNA): TGTGCCAGCGTCAGGGACTACCCGAACACCGGGGAGCTGTTTTTT.

J is TRBJ2-5 and V is TRBV5-1, with D perhaps matching TRBD1 (6 bases). The CDR3 spans 15 residues. V gave up 7 bases and J gave up 1 base, with 17 bases separating them. Germline V lookup: CDR1 SGHRS, CDR2 YFSETQ. The CDR3 DNA follows: TGCGCCAGCGGAGCAGGGGCCCAAATCCAAGAGACCCAGTACTTC. Its protein product is CASGAGAQIQETQYF.

This clone has more than one count but fewer than ten. The chain has TRBV7-9 and TRBJ1-6, with 10 nucleotides matching TRBD1. Germline V CDR1 and CDR2: SEHNR, FQNEAQ (reference sequence). Trimming cost V 11 bases and J 8 bases; bases outside gene matches: 6. The CDR3 loop spans 13 amino acids. CDR3 amino acids: CAGSDRGDSPLHF. In nucleotides, the CDR3 is TGTGCCGGCTCGGACAGGGGGGATTCACCCCTCCACTTT.

This clone has just a few counts. The genes are TRBV30 and TRBJ1-2, with D unresolved. The ends were cut back, 4 bases at V and 4 bases at J, with 16 bases in the middle. Germline CDR1 and CDR2: GTSNPN and SVGIG (reference sequence). This CDR3 region has 14 residues. CDR3 residues: CAWTSLSGGYGYTF. In DNA, the CDR3 is TGTGCCTGGACATCTCTCTCCGGAGGCTATGGCTACACCTTC.

V usage is TRBV11-2 and J usage is TRBJ2-7; D perhaps matches TRBD2 (5 bases). Trimming removed 7 bases at V and 6 bases at J, with 16 bases between. The CDR3 spans 13 residues. The germline V gene has CDR1 SGHAT and CDR2 FQNNGV. The CDR3 nucleotides are TGTGCCAGCACACCCACCGGGGTCGGCGAGCAGTACTTC. This codes for CASTPTGVGEQYF.

V is TRBV15 and J is TRBJ1-2, with D maybe TRBD1 (6 bases). V lost 2 bases, J lost 6 bases, and 22 bases lay in between. Germline V gene lookup returns CDR1 LNHNV and CDR2 YYDKDF (reference sequence). CDR3 length: 17 amino acids. The CDR3 loop reads CATSRSRGTPSRDGYTF. Written as DNA, the CDR3 is TGTGCCACCAGCAGATCCAGGGGTACCCCTTCAAGGGATGGCTACACCTTC. Full variable domain (rest looked up from reference TRBV15 and TRBJ1-2): DAMVIQNPRYQVTQFGKPVTLSCSQTLNHNVMYWYQQKSSQAPKLLFHYYDKDFNNEADTPDNFQSRRPNTSFCFLDIRSPGLGDTAMYLCATSRSRGTPSRDGYTFGSGTRLTVV.

Points on this clone: The identical CDR3 is also encoded by other nucleotide sequences in the sample. The rearrangement joins TRBV29-1 to TRBJ1-1; D is possibly TRBD1 (6 bases). The V and J ends lost 4 bases and 0 bases respectively, with 9 bases between them. From germline, CDR1 is SQVTM and CDR2 ANQGSEA. The CDR3 runs 13 residues. CDR3 DNA sequence: TGCAGCGTTGCAGGGGCTCTGAACACTGAAGCTTTCTTT. Translating gives CSVAGALNTEAFF.

V usage is TRBV5-1 and J usage is TRBJ2-5; D might be TRBD2 (6 bases). Germline CDR1 reads SGHRS; CDR2 reads YFSETQ. CDR3 length: 14 amino acids. With 6 bases removed from V and 0 bases from J, the gap between germline ends came to 12 bases. CDR3 coding DNA: TGCGCCAGCACCTGGGGGGACTACCAAGAGACCCAGTACTTC. Residues: CASTWGDYQETQYF.